This T cell receptor (beta chain) emerged from a study of blood T cell repertoires in COVID-19. Study background: Material from acute and convalescent COVID-19 was sourced from the United States, Italy and Spain.

CDR3 length equals 14 residues. Germline loops: CDR1 MDHEN, CDR2 SYDVKM. The junction had 6 bases not matched to a gene; V was cut back by 7 bases and J by 0 bases. Assay: immunoSEQ multiplex PCR; the TCRdb copy retains only in-frame clones and omits some. The sample lists under 30,000 clones, approximately 94% occurring once. Sequences were obtained from peripheral blood. The receptor was isolated from a woman aged 50 to 65 with active COVID-19. The chain is built from TRBV28 and TRBJ2-7; 7 bases align to TRBD1. The chain's CDR3 is CASIRDSGSYEQYF. For the CDR3, the DNA is TGTGCCAGCATTCGGGACAGCGGCTCCTACGAGCAGTACTTC.